This TCR beta chain was recorded in a study of blood T cells in healthy people across ages (dated by TCRdb to the mid-2010s). For the study in its entirety: In model experiments, template switching captured roughly one uniquely barcoded TCR beta cDNA molecule for every two T cells. To avoid experimental bias, donors of different ages were spread randomly across the sequencing lanes. The donors were divided into four age groups: young (average approximately 15 years), middle-aged (around 37), aged (under 70) and long-lived (82). Using the same blood draw, the study looked at two additional independent replicas of 1 million unique cDNA reads for two donors, one aged 18 to 30 and the other aged 80 or older. The study measured age-related changes in TCR beta repertoire diversity using deep sequencing normalized with unique cDNA molecular identifiers.

Overall study outcomes, separate from this receptor: The long-lived group showed more naive CD4+ T cells, fewer expanded clones and increased TCR diversity than the aged group, suggesting age selection. As age increased, observed TCR beta diversity per million T cells dropped in a roughly linear way, and a significant reduction was already evident by age roughly 40. Because the CMV infection status of the donors was unknown, age-related changes in expanded clonotypes may potentially have been confounded. Bulk unsorted PBMC profiling prevented conclusive comparison of naive and antigen-experienced compartments. A strong correlation was found between observed TCR beta diversity and the percentage of naive T cells measured by flow cytometry. Estimates of total diversity from one million sequenced T cells were regarded as lower bounds and underestimates.

As for this clonotype: Its recognized antigen is unknown. Base qualities are not at hand, and no much larger clone is one base apart.

The CDR1 and CDR2 encoded by the germline V gene (reference sequence) are MNHEY and SMNVEV. V loses 6 bases at its end and J loses 0 bases; junction bases beyond the gene matches: 7. The CDR3 runs 15 residues from the cysteine to the phenylalanine. Here the CDR3 DNA is all that survives: 45 bases in frame from base 1. Library creation used 5' RACE. The run used an Illumina HiSeq 2500. A second PCR of roughly 7 to 12 cycles was performed with a sample-barcoded 5' primer and a J-beta primer mix. Each TCR beta cDNA molecule received a unique molecular identifier from a template-switch 5' adaptor carrying 12 random nucleotides. Each sample yielded at least 3 million CDR3-containing paired-end reads. First-strand cDNA was synthesized from all RNA with the Mint cDNA synthesis kit, primed by a TRBC-specific oligonucleotide. Following uracil-DNA glycosylase treatment, all cDNA underwent a first 18-cycle PCR with the universal primers M1SS and BC2_uni_R. In the paper's pipeline: Each sample was normalized by randomly selecting 1 million high-quality reads, each carrying a distinct molecular identifier. Instead of being binned into consensus sequences, reads with shared molecular identifiers were discarded. MiTCR, set to a Q25 quality threshold and the strictest error-elimination algorithm, was used for CDR3 identification, clonotype clustering and error correction. Lower-bound total TCR beta diversity was estimated with a nonparametric unseen species model using Euler transformation. TCRdb passed the public sequencing reads through fastp at Q25 and MiXCR, retaining productive beta sequences. Rows are combined by CDR3 protein, so each entry shows the most common genes and DNA. The V and J calls and clone size come from TCRdb's table, not from the authors' own analysis. This sample gives 700,000 to 900,000 distinct CDR3 sequences in total; 40% to 65% of them show up just once. The top ten hold approximately 41% of the sample.

Donors were a few dozen systemically healthy Caucasian individuals from Russia aged roughly 6 to 100 years. Approximately 11 milliliters of peripheral blood were drawn from each donor into EDTA-treated Vacutainer tubes. Ficoll-Paque density-gradient centrifugation was used to isolate PBMCs, with at least 7 million per sample. Trizol reagent was used to extract total RNA from PBMCs, with at least 5.5 micrograms per sample. Naive CD45RAhigh/CD27high T cell percentages were measured by flow cytometry on a PBMC aliquot from every donor. The TCR originated in an older man in good health. Material: blood. The chain employs TRBV27 and TRBJ2-5; TRBD1 aligns with 7 central bases. The nucleotides read TGTGCCAGCAGCCGCGGCAGGGGGTACCAAGAGACCCAGTACTTC. This is translated as CASSRGRGYQETQYF.